The present TCR beta chain was sequenced within a study of blood T cell repertoires in COVID-19. Study at large: The cDNA or gDNA used as material had been derived from T cells, B-cell-depleted T cells, or PBMCs.

Clones were sequenced by immunoSEQ multiplex PCR, and TCRdb holds only the in-frame ones, with some missing. The repertoire holds approximately 38,000 clones, with roughly 80% as singletons. Looked up from germline, CDR1 is SGHVS and CDR2 is FQNEAQ. This CDR3 spans 15 amino acids. Trimming stripped 3 bases from V and 6 bases from J, with 12 bases between. This chain joins TRBV7-8 and TRBJ1-6; the D gene is possibly TRBD1 (6 bases). The TCR originated in a human donor with acute or convalescent COVID-19. The donor label of this sample is uncertain. The sequenced sample consisted of peripheral blood. The CDR3 bases are TGTGCCAGCAGCTTGGGGGGGCAGCGTAATTCACCCCTCCACTTT. Its protein is CASSLGGQRNSPLHF.